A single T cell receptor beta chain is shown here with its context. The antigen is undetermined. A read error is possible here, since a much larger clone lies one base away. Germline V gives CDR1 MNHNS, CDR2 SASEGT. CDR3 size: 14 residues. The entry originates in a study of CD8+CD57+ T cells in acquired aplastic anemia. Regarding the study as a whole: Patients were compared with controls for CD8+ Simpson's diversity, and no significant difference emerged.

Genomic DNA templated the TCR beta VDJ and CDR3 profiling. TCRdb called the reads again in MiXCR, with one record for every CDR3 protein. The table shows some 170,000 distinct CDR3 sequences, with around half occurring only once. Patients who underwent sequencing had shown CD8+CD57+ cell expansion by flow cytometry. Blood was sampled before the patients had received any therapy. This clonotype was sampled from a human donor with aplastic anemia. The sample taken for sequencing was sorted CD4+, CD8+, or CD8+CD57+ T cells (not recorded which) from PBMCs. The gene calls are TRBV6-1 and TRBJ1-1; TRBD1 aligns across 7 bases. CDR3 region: CASRPGTANTEALF. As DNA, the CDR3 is TGTGCCAGCAGACCCGGGACAGCGAACACTGAAGCTCTCTTT.